Shown below are 21 T cell receptor beta chains from a single sample sequenced in a study of blood T cell repertoires in COVID-19. Repertoires were generated with immunoSEQ multiplex PCR, while TCRdb's copy carries only in-frame clones and drops some. The table lists about 180,000 clones, 80% to 90% of them singletons. The specimen sequenced was PBMCs or T cells enriched from blood (not recorded which). These receptors were taken from a woman aged 40 to 55 with acute COVID-19.

This clone was detected only once. The V call is TRBV2, the J call TRBJ1-2; D might be TRBD1 (6 bases). Trimming removed 8 bases from V and 2 bases from J, with 24 bases in between. The germline CDR1 and CDR2 sequences are SNHLY and FYNNEI. This CDR3 has 17 residues. The chain's CDR3 is CASEGNHQGGTNYGYTF. CDR3 sequence (DNA): TGTGCCAGCGAGGGGAATCATCAAGGGGGAACCAACTATGGCTACACCTTC.

V is TRBV2 and J is TRBJ2-3; 7 nucleotides line up with TRBD1. The CDR3 totals 13 residues. Germline trimming cut 8 bases from V and 2 bases from J; bases unmatched to any gene: 4. CDR1 is SNHLY and CDR2 is FYNNEI in the germline V gene. The CDR3 nucleotides are TGTGCCAGCGAGGGGGCCCCCACAGATACGCAGTATTTT. Translated: CASEGAPTDTQYF.

V and J are TRBV3-1 (or the pseudogene TRBV3-2) and TRBJ2-4, with TRBD1 matching over 10 bases. V lost 4 bases and J lost 2; bases outside the gene matches: 8. CDR3 length equals 17 residues. The germline V gene has CDR1 LGHDT and CDR2 YNNKEL (reference sequence). The CDR3 is CASSPTGTGETKNIQYF. The CDR3, as DNA: TGTGCCAGCAGCCCAACAGGGACAGGGGAAACCAAAAACATTCAGTACTTC.

The chain has TRBV28 and TRBJ1-2; D is uncertain. In germline, CDR1 is MDHEN, CDR2 SYDVKM. This CDR3 has 13 amino acids. Trimming removed 2 bases at V and 8 bases at J, with 12 bases between. The CDR3 reads CASSLGPIGGYTF. Written as DNA, the CDR3 is TGTGCCAGCAGTTTAGGTCCTATCGGGGGCTACACCTTC.

The chain links TRBV30 to TRBJ1-2; possible D gene TRBD1, 5 bases. This CDR3 has 15 amino acids. Germline lookup yields CDR1 GTSNPN and CDR2 SVGIG (reference sequence). V lost 3 bases to trimming and J lost 0 bases, with 14 bases between them. DNA for the CDR3: TGTGCCTGGAGCCAGGGCAACGAAGCTAACTATGGCTACACCTTC. As protein: CAWSQGNEANYGYTF.

This chain links TRBV2 with TRBJ1-6; 7 bases are a match to TRBD1. There are 13 residues in the CDR3. The germline V gene has CDR1 SNHLY and CDR2 FYNNEI. J gave up 5 bases and V 9 bases, and 4 bases lay outside the gene matches. CDR3 amino acids: CASGDSHNSPLHF. Here the CDR3 DNA reads TGTGCCAGTGGGGACAGTCATAATTCACCCCTCCACTTT.

The rearrangement uses TRBV2 and TRBJ1-3, with 9 bases fitting TRBD1. The CDR3 is 13 amino acids. From germline, CDR1 is SNHLY and CDR2 FYNNEI. With V trimmed by 8 bases and J by 4 bases, 3 bases remained unmatched. CDR3 sequence: CASGDRVGNTIYF. CDR3 DNA: TGTGCCAGCGGGGACAGGGTGGGAAACACCATATATTTT.

The V call is TRBV30, the J call TRBJ1-2; 8 nucleotides agree with TRBD1. Germline trimming cut 4 bases from V and 6 bases from J; bases unmatched to any gene: 7. CDR1 and CDR2 (germline): GTSNPN, SVGIG (reference sequence). This CDR3 is 13 amino acids long. As DNA, the CDR3 is TGTGCCTGGACAGACAGGGGCTGGGATGGCTACACCTTC. Translated, it gives CAWTDRGWDGYTF. Supplemented by reference TRBV30 and TRBJ1-2, the full variable domain reads SQTIHQWPATLVQPVGSPLSLECTVEGTSNPNLYWYRQAAGRGLQLLFYSVGIGQISSEVPQNLSASRPQDRQFILSSKKLLLSDSGFYLCAWTDRGWDGYTFGSGTRLTVV.

The rearrangement uses TRBV27 and TRBJ1-2; perhaps TRBD1 as D (5 bases). From germline, CDR1 is MNHEY and CDR2 SMNVEV (reference sequence). The CDR3 contains 14 residues. V lost 6 bases to trimming and J lost 3 bases, with 14 bases between them. The CDR3 sequence is CASRSLGGDYGYTF. The DNA of the CDR3 is TGTGCCAGCAGAAGTCTGGGGGGAGACTATGGCTACACCTTC.

V is TRBV18 and J is TRBJ2-3, with TRBD2 identical over 9 bases. Germline values: CDR1 KGHSH, CDR2 LQKENI. This CDR3 is 16 amino acids long. With 3 bases clipped from V and 4 bases from J, the junction kept 8 bases outside the gene matches. CDR3 bases: TGTGCCAGCTCACCCGGCCGCGGGGGGGCGTCAGATACGCAGTATTTT. Residues: CASSPGRGGASDTQYF.

This clone is a singleton in its sample. This chain connects TRBV7-2 to TRBJ2-7; D is unclear. CDR3 length: 13 residues. Trimming stripped 2 bases from V and 3 bases from J, with 8 bases between. CDR1 and CDR2 from the germline V gene are SGHTA and FQGNSA. As DNA, the CDR3 is TGTGCCAGCAGCTTAAGGAGAGACTACGAGCAGTACTTC. It codes for CASSLRRDYEQYF.

The chain carries TRBV15 and TRBJ2-7; 7 bases align to TRBD2. V was pared by 0 bases and J by 2 bases, with 10 bases of the junction left unmatched. This CDR3 is built from 17 residues. Germline assignment: CDR1 LNHNV and CDR2 YYDKDF (reference sequence). Here the CDR3 DNA reads TGTGCCACCAGCAGAGATTATCAAGGGGCGGGAGCCTACGAGCAGTACTTC. Translated: CATSRDYQGAGAYEQYF.

This clone was detected once. This rearrangement joins TRBV6-5 to TRBJ2-5; TRBD1 matches 7 bases. V shed 6 bases and J 5 bases; nucleotides not matched to a gene: 9. The germline V gene has CDR1 MNHEY and CDR2 SVGAGI. This CDR3 comprises 14 residues. The CDR3 here is CASRDRQGRETQYF. The CDR3 DNA is TGTGCCAGCAGAGATCGACAGGGACGTGAGACCCAGTACTTC.

The rearrangement links TRBV7-6 to TRBJ2-2, with D perhaps matching TRBD1 (6 bases). The CDR3 consists of 15 residues. V lost 5 bases, J lost 3 bases, and 13 bases lay in between. Per germline, CDR1 SGHVS and CDR2 FNYEAQ. CDR3 sequence reads: CASSTPDSYTGELFF. The CDR3 nucleotides are TGTGCCAGCAGCACACCGGACAGTTACACCGGGGAGCTGTTTTTT.

V usage is TRBV19 and J usage is TRBJ2-1; D is possibly TRBD2 (5 bases). In germline, CDR1 is LNHDA, CDR2 SQIVND (reference sequence). The V gene lost 4 bases and the J gene lost 1 base, with 11 bases spanning the gap. The CDR3 is made up of 15 amino acids. CDR3 nucleotides: TGTGCCAGTAGTAAGGAGCGGAAATCCTACAATGAGCAGTTCTTC. Residues: CASSKERKSYNEQFF.

The V call is TRBV6-1, the J call TRBJ2-3, with 9 bases identical to TRBD2. Looked up from germline, CDR1 is MNHNS and CDR2 is SASEGT. The ends lost 0 bases at V and 2 bases at J; junction bases unmatched: 3. This CDR3 spans 16 amino acids. The CDR3 loop is CASSEATSGYTDTQYF. Here the CDR3 DNA reads TGTGCCAGCAGTGAAGCTACTAGCGGGTACACAGATACGCAGTATTTT.

The chain recombines TRBV9 with TRBJ2-7, with D maybe TRBD2 (6 bases). The CDR3 runs to 14 residues. The ends were cut back, 2 bases at V and 6 bases at J, with 15 bases in the middle. Germline CDR1 reads SGDLS; CDR2 reads YYNGEE. CDR3 sequence reads: CASSVAIGGPEQYF. In DNA, the CDR3 is TGTGCCAGCAGCGTCGCCATCGGGGGACCCGAGCAGTACTTC.

The genes are TRBV28 and TRBJ1-6; 7 nucleotides agree with TRBD1. Germline V gene lookup returns CDR1 MDHEN and CDR2 SYDVKM. Trimming cost V 3 bases and J 7 bases; bases outside gene matches: 3. The CDR3 is made up of 14 amino acids. CDR3 sequence: CASSFDRENSPLHF. Here the CDR3 DNA reads TGTGCCAGCAGTTTCGACAGGGAGAATTCACCCCTCCACTTT.

V is TRBV2 and J is TRBJ2-7; 15 nucleotides align to TRBD2. Germline values: CDR1 SNHLY, CDR2 FYNNEI. V trimming: 3 bases; J trimming: 6 bases; junction bases outside the gene matches: 3. This CDR3 comprises 15 residues. DNA of the CDR3: TGTGCCAGCAGTGACCAGGGACTAGCGGGAGGCGAGCAGTACTTC. Translating gives CASSDQGLAGGEQYF.

The chain is built from TRBV29-1 and TRBJ2-5, with 11 bases identical to TRBD1. Germline CDR1 reads SQVTM; CDR2 reads ANQGSEA. This CDR3 spans 15 amino acids. V was clipped by 7 bases and J by 4 bases; unmatched bases: 11. CDR3 bases: TGCAGCGCCGGGGCGCCGGGACAGGGGGGAGAGACCCAGTACTTC. Protein: CSAGAPGQGGETQYF.

This chain joins TRBV6-2 or TRBV6-3 and TRBJ2-5; the match to TRBD1 covers 8 bases. Germline values: CDR1 MNHEY, CDR2 SVGEGT. This CDR3 comprises 15 residues. The V and J ends lost 5 bases and 1 base, in that order; junction bases with no gene match: 6. CDR3 region: CASSLLGQAQETQYF. In DNA form, the CDR3 reads TGTGCCAGCAGTCTCCTGGGACAGGCCCAAGAGACCCAGTACTTC.